These 17 T cell receptor beta chains were sequenced from one sample in a study of T-cell memory formation after mild COVID-19. Using its own MiXCR run on the 5' RACE reads, TCRdb lists one record per CDR3 protein. The profile shows more than 150,000 distinct CDR3 sequences, about a fifth of them singletons. What was sequenced was PBMCs or a T cell subset sorted from them (not recorded which). Receptors were obtained from a young man who had mild COVID-19 (a few samples of this study predate the infection). Cell type and time point are not known.

The chain uses TRBV30 and TRBJ1-1; the D is unclear. The CDR3 contains 9 residues. CDR1 and CDR2 (germline): GTSNPN, SVGIG (reference sequence). Trimming took off 4 bases at V and 3 bases at J, with 0 bases between the two ends. This chain's CDR3 is CAWNTEAFF. Written as DNA, the CDR3 is TGTGCCTGGAACACTGAAGCTTTCTTT.

This clonotype came up many times. The chain is built from TRBV7-2 and TRBJ2-1; no clear D gene. Between the trimmed V and J ends, which lost 4 bases and 1 base, there was a span of 14 bases. CDR1 and CDR2 (germline): SGHTA, FQGNSA. The CDR3 consists of 16 residues. The CDR3: CASSSLVRVSYNEQFF. Here the CDR3 DNA reads TGTGCCAGCAGCTCTTTGGTGCGCGTGTCCTACAATGAGCAGTTCTTC.

This clonotype was counted a few times. The chain couples TRBV14 to TRBJ2-3; TRBD1 agrees at 8 bases. Germline V gene sequence: CDR1 SGHDN, CDR2 FVKESK. The CDR3 has 16 amino acids. Unmatched junction bases numbered 7, after V lost 4 bases and J lost 1 base. CDR3 loop: CASSRHRGDGTDTQYF. The CDR3 nucleotides read TGTGCCAGCAGCCGGCACAGGGGGGACGGCACAGATACGCAGTATTTT.

V usage is TRBV7-2 and J usage is TRBJ2-5; D may match TRBD1 or TRBD2 (6 bases each). Trimming left V 1 base short and J 7 bases short, with 19 bases between. The CDR3 sequence is 16 residues long. From germline, CDR1 is SGHTA and CDR2 FQGNSA. The DNA of the CDR3 is TGTGCCAGCAGCTTAGGTGGAGGGCCACTCAGGGGGACCCAGTACTTC. Protein sequence: CASSLGGGPLRGTQYF.

The J gene is TRBJ1-1, the V gene TRBV4-2, with D tentatively TRBD1 (5 bases). Germline CDR1 is LGHNA and CDR2 is YNFKEQ. The ends were cut back, 0 bases at V and 5 bases at J, with 19 bases in the middle. The CDR3 covers 17 residues. The CDR3 region is CASSQDGDVGVGTEAFF. CDR3 DNA sequence: TGTGCCAGCAGCCAAGATGGGGACGTGGGTGTGGGAACTGAAGCTTTCTTT.

This clonotype was observed a handful of times. The chain carries TRBV9 and TRBJ1-5; 7 positions match TRBD1. V shed 0 bases and J 3 bases; nucleotides not matched to a gene: 3. The germline V gene has CDR1 SGDLS and CDR2 YYNGEE. CDR3 length: 15 amino acids. The CDR3 loop reads CASSVGGQINQPQHF. As DNA, the CDR3 is TGTGCCAGCAGCGTAGGGGGACAGATCAATCAGCCCCAGCATTTT.

This clonotype was seen just once. V gene TRBV20-1 combines with J gene TRBJ2-1; D possibly corresponds to TRBD2 (6 bases). There are 13 residues in the CDR3. The V and J ends lost 4 bases and 1 base respectively, with 8 bases between them. Germline CDR1 is DFQATT and CDR2 is SNEGSKA (reference sequence). CDR3 sequence reads: CSATGVSYNEQFF. DNA for the CDR3: TGCAGTGCTACGGGGGTGTCCTACAATGAGCAGTTCTTC.

The V and J genes are TRBV20-1 and TRBJ2-7, with D perhaps given as TRBD1 or TRBD2 (5 bases each). V was cut by 5 bases and J by 0 bases, with 14 bases left in between. CDR1 and CDR2 from the germline V gene are DFQATT and SNEGSKA (reference sequence). This CDR3 contains 14 residues. CDR3 amino acids: CSARDQASSYEQYV. CDR3 bases: TGCAGTGCTCGGGACCAGGCGAGCTCCTACGAGCAGTACGTC.

The V call is TRBV2, the J call TRBJ2-1; D not certain. This CDR3 is 13 amino acids long. Per germline, CDR1 SNHLY and CDR2 FYNNEI. V was trimmed by 5 bases and J by 8 bases, leaving 13 bases between them. The CDR3 nucleotides read TGTGCCAGCAGTCAGATCCCTGGGGATGAGCAGTTCTTC. This codes for CASSQIPGDEQFF.

This rearrangement joins TRBV4-3 to TRBJ2-3; 12 nucleotides match TRBD2. The germline gives CDR1 LGHNA, CDR2 YSLEER. The CDR3 sequence is 16 residues long. The junction had 8 bases not matched to a gene; V was cut back by 4 bases and J by 6 bases. In DNA form, the CDR3 reads TGCGCCAGCAGCCGTGGGCTAGCGGGGGGGCCTGATACGCAGTATTTT. It is translated as CASSRGLAGGPDTQYF.

This clonotype was seen only a few times. The rearrangement uses TRBV5-1 and TRBJ2-2; tentative D call: TRBD2 (6 bases). Germline V gives CDR1 SGHRS, CDR2 YFSETQ. V was clipped by 3 bases and J by 3 bases, with 15 bases between them. This CDR3 is 16 amino acids long. CDR3 protein: CASSSGTGEDTGELFF. CDR3 bases: TGCGCCAGCAGCTCGGGGACGGGGGAGGACACCGGGGAGCTGTTTTTT.

The chain recombines TRBV4-1 with TRBJ2-1, with 8 positions matching TRBD1. The CDR3 covers 20 residues. Looked up from germline, CDR1 is MGHRA and CDR2 is YSYEKL. V trimming: 0 bases; J trimming: 8 bases; junction bases outside the gene matches: 21. CDR3 amino acids: CASSQDGFENLGQGIDEQFF. The CDR3 DNA reads as TGCGCCAGCAGCCAAGACGGTTTCGAGAACCTCGGACAGGGCATCGATGAGCAGTTCTTC.

This clonotype was detected only once. CDR3 region: CSADGYNEQFF. The CDR3 region has the DNA TGCAGCGCGGACGGATACAATGAGCAGTTCTTC. This chain uses TRBV20-1 with TRBJ2-1; D unresolved. This CDR3 has 11 residues. Germline V gene sequence: CDR1 DFQATT, CDR2 SNEGSKA (reference sequence).

The CDR3 DNA sequence: TGCGCCAGCAGCTTCCACGGGACCCAAGAGACCCAGTACTTC. It translates to CASSFHGTQETQYF. V and J are TRBV5-1 and TRBJ2-5; D is tentatively TRBD1 or TRBD2 (5 bases each). This CDR3 is 14 amino acids long. With 2 bases removed from V and 1 base from J, the gap between germline ends came to 9 bases. Germline V CDR1 and CDR2: SGHRS, YFSETQ.

The chain employs TRBV5-6 and TRBJ1-6; no clear D gene. This CDR3 comprises 15 residues. Germline V gene sequence: CDR1 SGHDT, CDR2 YYEEEE. V was trimmed by 2 bases and J by 1 base, leaving 7 bases between them. In DNA, the CDR3 is TGTGCCAGCAGCTTCGGGGAGTCCTATAATTCACCCCTCCACTTT. Amino acids: CASSFGESYNSPLHF.

This sequence joins TRBV6-2 or TRBV6-3 and TRBJ2-7; 8 bases map to TRBD1. This CDR3 contains 13 residues. Per the germline V gene, CDR1 is MNHEY and CDR2 is SVGEGT. V lost 6 bases to trimming and J lost 5 bases; unmatched junction nucleotides: 6. The CDR3 reads CASRGQGFHEQYV. CDR3 in DNA: TGTGCCAGCAGAGGACAGGGTTTCCACGAGCAGTACGTC.

The chain joins TRBV7-2 to TRBJ2-6; 8 bases line up with TRBD1. This CDR3 contains 16 residues. Germline V gene sequence: CDR1 SGHTA, CDR2 FQGNSA. The V segment lost 5 bases and the J segment 2 bases; nucleotides outside the gene matches: 5. The CDR3 is CASSTRTGPGANVLTF. The CDR3 nucleotides are TGTGCCAGCAGCACCCGGACAGGGCCTGGGGCCAACGTCCTGACTTTC.